A single sample gave rise to the 32 T cell receptor beta chains below, sequenced in a study of cytomegalovirus exposure and HLA in healthy donors. TCRdb keeps only in-frame clones here, not all; method: immunoSEQ multiplex PCR. Of 65,000 or so clones in the sample, 85% to 95% were seen once. The sample comprised PBMCs. These receptor sequences come from a man aged 18-30 years in good health and CMV-seropositive.

The chain couples TRBV2 to TRBJ1-5, with 9 bases that match TRBD1. In germline, CDR1 is SNHLY, CDR2 FYNNEI. The CDR3 loop spans 14 amino acids. The ends lost 6 bases at V and 5 bases at J; junction bases unmatched: 5. As DNA, the CDR3 is TGTGCCAGCAGGCTCGGGACAGGGCATCAGCCCCAGCATTTT. It is translated as CASRLGTGHQPQHF.

The rearrangement joins TRBV6-4 to TRBJ1-1; D is undetermined. CDR1 and CDR2 from the germline V gene are MRHNA and SNTAGT. Deletions cut 4 bases from V and 0 bases from J, with 6 bases between. The CDR3 extends over 13 amino acids. The CDR3 loop is CASSAQMNTEAFF. CDR3 in DNA: TGTGCCAGCAGTGCACAGATGAACACTGAAGCTTTCTTT.

The rearrangement joins TRBV19 to TRBJ2-4, with TRBD2 as a possible D gene (5 bases). Germline V gene sequence: CDR1 LNHDA, CDR2 SQIVND (reference sequence). V lost 6 bases, J lost 4 bases, and 19 bases lay in between. The CDR3 runs 16 residues. The CDR3 reads CASSSGTWVCKNIQYF. DNA of the CDR3: TGTGCCAGTAGCTCGGGAACATGGGTTTGTAAAAACATTCAGTACTTC.

The chain recombines TRBV7-8 with TRBJ2-2; no clear D. V was shortened by 2 bases and J by 2 bases, with 9 bases between the two germline ends. This CDR3 has 15 amino acids. The germline gives CDR1 SGHVS, CDR2 FQNEAQ. The CDR3 loop reads CASSLYTGNTGELFF. The CDR3 nucleotides are TGTGCCAGCAGCTTATATACGGGTAACACCGGGGAGCTGTTTTTT.

The chain carries TRBV30 and TRBJ2-5, with D perhaps matching TRBD1 (6 bases). The CDR3 spans 13 residues. V lost 0 bases and J 4 bases, leaving 9 bases between the germline ends. Germline V CDR1 and CDR2: GTSNPN, SVGIG (reference sequence). DNA of the CDR3: TGTGCCTGGAGTGTATCAGGGGCAGAGACCCAGTACTTC. Its protein product is CAWSVSGAETQYF.

The rearrangement uses TRBV4-2 and TRBJ2-4; 7 nucleotides agree with TRBD2. CDR1 is LGHNA and CDR2 is YNFKEQ in the germline V gene. This CDR3 region has 17 residues. V lost 1 base, J lost 0 bases, and 6 bases stayed unmatched. CDR3 DNA: TGTGCCAGCAGCCAAGGAAGCGGGGAGCTAGCCAAAAACATTCAGTACTTC. Translation gives CASSQGSGELAKNIQYF.

The chain recombines TRBV6-8 with TRBJ1-4; D is perhaps TRBD1 (6 bases). The CDR3 covers 15 residues. V lost 1 base, J lost 4 bases, and 10 bases lay in between. The V gene's germline CDR1 is MNHGY and CDR2 SAAAGT. The CDR3 loop is CASSYLGQLNEKLFF. In nucleotides, the CDR3 is TGTGCCAGCAGTTACTTGGGACAACTTAATGAAAAACTGTTTTTT.

The J gene is TRBJ2-5, the V gene TRBV2; tentative D call: TRBD2 (6 bases). Trimming pared 4 bases from V and 0 bases from J, leaving 15 bases between. The CDR3 has 16 residues. From germline, CDR1 is SNHLY and CDR2 FYNNEI. CDR3 nucleotides: TGTGCCAGCAGTGTCCCAGCGACTAGAAACCAAGAGACCCAGTACTTC. Amino acid sequence: CASSVPATRNQETQYF.

The chain is built from TRBV2 and TRBJ2-5; D is perhaps TRBD2 (6 bases). From germline, CDR1 is SNHLY and CDR2 FYNNEI. Trimming pared 0 bases from V and 5 bases from J, leaving 13 bases between. The CDR3 loop spans 15 amino acids. This CDR3 reads CASSEAGGGGETQYF. In DNA form, the CDR3 reads TGTGCCAGCAGTGAAGCCGGGGGTGGAGGGGAGACCCAGTACTTC.

The rearrangement uses TRBV9 and TRBJ2-7, with D possibly matching TRBD2 (6 bases). The CDR3 totals 16 residues. V was shortened by 4 bases and J by 3 bases, with 20 bases between the two germline ends. CDR1 is SGDLS, CDR2 YYNGEE, per germline. CDR3 residues: CASSPDSGTGVYEQYF. CDR3 in DNA: TGTGCCAGCAGCCCCGACTCCGGGACGGGAGTCTACGAGCAGTACTTC.

V and J are TRBV11-1 and TRBJ1-4; 7 nucleotides align to TRBD1. V was pared by 2 bases and J by 8 bases, with 11 bases of the junction left unmatched. Germline loops: CDR1 SGHAT, CDR2 FQDESV (reference sequence). There are 16 residues in the CDR3. CDR3 amino acids: CASSLRAGTVGEKLFF. CDR3 sequence (DNA): TGTGCCAGCAGCTTACGAGCCGGGACAGTGGGAGAAAAACTGTTTTTT.

V gene TRBV9 combines with J gene TRBJ1-1; D is ambiguous. Trimming removed 3 bases from V and 2 bases from J, with 17 bases in between. The CDR3 is made up of 16 amino acids. Germline CDR1 is SGDLS and CDR2 is YYNGEE. The CDR3 here is CASSDPKTELNTEAFF. The DNA for the CDR3 is TGTGCCAGCAGCGACCCAAAAACAGAGCTAAACACTGAAGCTTTCTTT.

The rearrangement links TRBV18 to TRBJ2-1; 9 nucleotides agree with TRBD1. The CDR3 length is 17 residues. CDR1 is KGHSH, CDR2 LQKENI, per germline. Trimming removed 4 bases from V and 7 bases from J; junction bases left unmatched: 14. DNA for the CDR3: TGTGCCAGCTCACAAAATGAAGGACAGGGGCCGGGGAATGAGCAGTTCTTC. It is translated as CASSQNEGQGPGNEQFF.

The V gene is TRBV2, the J gene TRBJ2-1; TRBD1 matches 7 bases. V lost 4 bases, J lost 0 bases, and 9 bases stayed unmatched. The germline V gene encodes CDR1 SNHLY and CDR2 FYNNEI. CDR3 length equals 17 residues. CDR3 coding DNA: TGTGCCAGCAGTGCCCAGACAGGGACCACCTCCTACAATGAGCAGTTCTTC. Translated, it gives CASSAQTGTTSYNEQFF.

The rearrangement joins TRBV28 to TRBJ2-6; the match to TRBD1 covers 8 bases. Germline assignment: CDR1 MDHEN and CDR2 SYDVKM. Trimming cost V 6 bases and J 2 bases; bases outside gene matches: 18. This CDR3 has 20 amino acids. The CDR3 sequence: CASSPRDRFLGATGANVLTF. Written as DNA, the CDR3 is TGTGCCAGCAGCCCACGGGACAGGTTTTTGGGAGCGACTGGGGCCAACGTCCTGACTTTC.

The chain couples TRBV28 to TRBJ1-1; the match to TRBD1 covers 10 bases. The J segment lost 5 bases and the V segment lost 8 bases, leaving 14 bases of the junction unmatched. The CDR3 length is 16 residues. Germline V gives CDR1 MDHEN, CDR2 SYDVKM. The CDR3 DNA reads as TGTGCCAGCGCCGGGTATTGGACAGGGGGAAGAACTGAAGCTTTCTTT. Its translation: CASAGYWTGGRTEAFF.

This clone was seen just once. The chain combines TRBV6-5 with TRBJ1-5; D is possibly TRBD1 (6 bases). Per germline, CDR1 MNHEY and CDR2 SVGAGI. Deletions cut 5 bases from V and 4 bases from J, with 9 bases between. CDR3 length equals 13 residues. The CDR3 is CASSRTVNQPQHF. The DNA for the CDR3 is TGTGCCAGCAGTCGGACAGTTAATCAGCCCCAGCATTTT.

This clone was seen more than once but under ten times. As DNA, the CDR3 is TGTGCCAGCAGCTTATCCCCGGACAGAAACTATGGCTACACCTTC. Amino acids: CASSLSPDRNYGYTF. The chain recombines TRBV7-2 with TRBJ1-2; possible D gene TRBD1, 6 bases. Trimming removed 2 bases at V and 2 bases at J, with 12 bases between. CDR3 size: 15 residues. The germline CDR1 and CDR2 sequences are SGHTA and FQGNSA.

The chain links TRBV12-5 to TRBJ1-2; D call uncertain. V was shortened by 5 bases and J by 5 bases, with 6 bases between the two germline ends. The CDR3 consists of 11 residues. Germline V gene lookup returns CDR1 LGHNT and CDR2 FRNRAP. The CDR3: CASGAGYGYTF. In DNA, the CDR3 is TGTGCTAGTGGTGCCGGGTATGGCTACACCTTC.

This rearrangement joins TRBV19 to TRBJ1-5, with 7 bases matching TRBD1. The CDR3 is 14 residues long. In germline, CDR1 is LNHDA, CDR2 SQIVND (reference sequence). V trimming: 4 bases; J trimming: 4 bases; junction bases outside the gene matches: 4. The CDR3 nucleotides are TGTGCCAGTAGTACCGGACAGGCGAATCAGCCCCAGCATTTT. Encoded protein: CASSTGQANQPQHF.

The chain recombines TRBV18 with TRBJ2-6, with TRBD1 matching over 7 bases. J was trimmed by 0 bases and V by 5 bases; bases with no gene match: 7. The CDR3 is 17 residues long. Germline loops: CDR1 KGHSH, CDR2 LQKENI. The CDR3 DNA sequence: TGTGCCAGCTCATTTGCCAGGGGGTTCTCTGGGGCCAACGTCCTGACTTTC. Its protein is CASSFARGFSGANVLTF.

The count of this clone is one. The chain carries TRBV5-1 and TRBJ2-7, with TRBD1 matching 8 bases. With 4 bases clipped from V and 2 bases from J, the junction kept 8 bases outside the gene matches. Germline V gene lookup returns CDR1 SGHRS and CDR2 YFSETQ. The CDR3 totals 15 residues. The CDR3 sequence: CASSGGQGSAYEQYF. Written as DNA, the CDR3 is TGCGCCAGCAGCGGCGGACAGGGCAGCGCCTACGAGCAGTACTTC.

V usage is TRBV10-3 and J usage is TRBJ2-7; the D gene is possibly TRBD1 (5 bases). This CDR3 is built from 18 residues. The V and J ends lost 4 bases and 4 bases respectively, with 26 bases between them. The V gene's germline CDR1 is ENHRY and CDR2 SYGVKD. The CDR3 spells CAISALGPGVKLWYEQYF. DNA of the CDR3: TGTGCCATCAGTGCCCTGGGGCCTGGGGTGAAGTTATGGTACGAGCAGTACTTC.

V gene TRBV11-2 combines with J gene TRBJ2-1; no clear D gene. This CDR3 is 11 amino acids long. Germline loops: CDR1 SGHAT, CDR2 FQNNGV. The V gene lost 3 bases and the J gene lost 10 bases, with 7 bases spanning the gap. CDR3 nucleotide sequence: TGTGCCAGCAGCTTTACTTGGGAGCAGTTCTTC. The encoded protein is CASSFTWEQFF.

This sequence joins TRBV15 and TRBJ1-3; the D is unclear. This CDR3 region has 16 residues. The V end lost 5 bases, the J end lost 0 bases, and 14 bases lay between the germline ends. From germline, CDR1 is LNHNV and CDR2 YYDKDF (reference sequence). The CDR3 reads CATSEAELYSGNTIYF. The DNA of the CDR3 is TGTGCCACCAGCGAGGCGGAACTCTACTCTGGAAACACCATATATTTT.

V is TRBV4-1 and J is TRBJ2-1, with 8 positions matching TRBD2. The germline V gene encodes CDR1 MGHRA and CDR2 YSYEKL. J was trimmed by 5 bases and V by 5 bases; bases with no gene match: 8. The CDR3 covers 15 residues. The CDR3 region is CASSEPGLGDNEQFF. In DNA, the CDR3 is TGCGCCAGCAGCGAGCCGGGACTAGGGGACAATGAGCAGTTCTTC.

The chain carries TRBV7-2 and TRBJ2-7; 15 nucleotides line up with TRBD2. The length of the CDR3 is 18 residues. The V segment lost 2 bases and the J segment 3 bases; nucleotides outside the gene matches: 8. CDR1 and CDR2 from the germline V gene are SGHTA and FQGNSA. The CDR3 coding sequence is TGTGCCAGCAGCTTATTCGGACTAGCGGGAGGGCCCGACTACGAGCAGTACTTC. It codes for CASSLFGLAGGPDYEQYF. Full variable domain (remainder filled in from reference TRBV7-2 and TRBJ2-7): GAGVSQSPSNKVTEKGKDVELRCDPISGHTALYWYRQSLGQGLEFLIYFQGNSAPDKSGLPSDRFSAERTGGSVSTLTIQRTQQEDSAVYLCASSLFGLAGGPDYEQYFGPGTRLTVT.

The chain couples TRBV5-4 to TRBJ2-5, with 7 bases fitting TRBD2. The germline gives CDR1 SGHNT, CDR2 YYREEE (reference sequence). The V segment lost 3 bases and the J segment 3 bases; nucleotides outside the gene matches: 11. This CDR3 comprises 16 residues. The CDR3 reads CASSSSGGREKETQYF. CDR3 DNA: TGTGCCAGCAGCTCCTCCGGGGGGAGGGAAAAAGAGACCCAGTACTTC.

The chain has TRBV5-6 and TRBJ1-4; D is possibly TRBD1 (5 bases). This CDR3 has 14 amino acids. Trimming stripped 0 bases from V and 6 bases from J, with 9 bases between. CDR1 is SGHDT, CDR2 YYEEEE, per germline. The CDR3 reads CASSLAAGDEKLFF. In DNA, the CDR3 is TGTGCCAGCAGCTTGGCGGCGGGGGATGAAAAACTGTTTTTT.

The chain couples TRBV7-8 to TRBJ2-1, with TRBD1 matching 9 bases. The V gene's germline CDR1 is SGHVS and CDR2 FQNEAQ. V lost 4 bases and J lost 3; bases outside the gene matches: 7. The CDR3 is 16 residues long. The DNA of the CDR3 is TGTGCCAGCAGCTCGTCCGGGACAGGGTTCTACAATGAGCAGTTCTTC. Its protein is CASSSSGTGFYNEQFF. The whole variable domain, filled in from reference TRBV7-8 and TRBJ2-1, reads GAGVSQSPRYKVAKRGQDVALRCDPISGHVSLFWYQQALGQGPEFLTYFQNEAQLDKSGLPSDRFFAERPEGSVSTLKIQRTQQEDSAVYLCASSSSGTGFYNEQFFGPGTRLTVL.

This chain links TRBV7-9 with TRBJ2-3, with TRBD1 as a possible D gene (6 bases). Germline lookup yields CDR1 SEHNR and CDR2 FQNEAQ (reference sequence). The CDR3 contains 16 residues. V was pared by 5 bases and J by 0 bases, with 15 bases between. Here the CDR3 reads CASSGAAGASTDTQYF. The CDR3 nucleotides are TGTGCCAGCAGCGGGGCGGCAGGGGCCAGCACAGATACGCAGTATTTT.

The genes are TRBV11-2 and TRBJ2-5; TRBD2 aligns across 11 bases. Germline lookup yields CDR1 SGHAT and CDR2 FQNNGV. CDR3 size: 17 residues. V was pared by 5 bases and J by 1 base, with 9 bases of the junction left unmatched. CDR3 sequence (DNA): TGTGCCAGCAGCACATCAGAGCTAGCGGGGGGCCAAGAGACCCAGTACTTC. Encoded protein: CASSTSELAGGQETQYF.